These 2 T cell receptor beta chains came from one sample sequenced in a study of shared clonotypes between healthy human individuals. TCRdb's table, derived via immunoSEQ multiplex PCR, lists solely in-frame clones and lacks some. The sample yields about 1.1 million clones, around three quarters seen once. What was sequenced was memory CD4+ T cells from PBMCs. The subset was: CD45RA-negative fraction. The receptors originated from a man aged 18 to 30 in good health. Some clones in this sample may be carry-over from other donors' samples.

This chain joins TRBV29-1 and TRBJ1-1, with no clear D. Looked up from germline, CDR1 is SQVTM and CDR2 is ANQGSEA. The V end lost 5 bases, the J end lost 3 bases, and 4 bases lay between the germline ends. The CDR3 is 10 amino acids. This CDR3 reads CSVMYTEAFF. In DNA, the CDR3 is TGCAGCGTTATGTACACTGAAGCTTTCTTT.

This sequence joins TRBV9 and TRBJ1-3, with D hard to call. V dropped 3 bases and J dropped 8 bases, with 12 bases sitting between them. CDR3 length equals 13 residues. CDR1 is SGDLS, CDR2 YYNGEE, per germline. The chain's CDR3 is CASSATVWDTIYF. The CDR3 DNA is TGTGCCAGCAGCGCGACCGTATGGGACACCATATATTTT.